The 20 T cell receptor beta chains presented below share a single source sample, sequenced in a study of cytomegalovirus exposure and HLA in healthy donors. The PCR ran on 60 Vbeta and 13 Jbeta primers. TCRdb's table, derived via immunoSEQ multiplex PCR, lists solely in-frame clones and lacks some. The specimen's table records approximately 70,000 clones. The sequenced sample was PBMCs. Every receptor here comes from a woman aged 40 to 50 in good health and CMV-seropositive.

The chain carries TRBV6-5 and TRBJ1-2, with TRBD1 matching over 11 bases. The CDR3 loop spans 16 amino acids. Germline-derived CDR1 and CDR2 are MNHEY and SVGAGI. V lost 0 bases and J lost 5; bases outside the gene matches: 5. Here the CDR3 DNA reads TGTGCCAGCAGTTACTCGGACAGGGGGCGCGGGTATGGCTACACCTTC. Translated, it gives CASSYSDRGRGYGYTF.

Comment on this clone: The junction and the germline gene differ at one end; a read error may be behind it. The V and J genes are TRBV7-7 and TRBJ2-1; 11 nucleotides align to TRBD2. Germline V gene lookup returns CDR1 SSHAT and CDR2 FNYEAQ (reference sequence). CDR3 size: 15 residues. CDR3 residues: CASSVGLAGYNEQFF. CDR3 bases: TGTGCTAGCAGCGTCGGACTAGCGGGCTACAATGAGCAGTTCTTC. Full variable domain (outside the CDR3, taken from reference TRBV7-7 and TRBJ2-1): GAGVSQSPRYKVTKRGQDVTLRCDPISSHATLYWYQQALGQGPEFLTYFNYEAQPDKSGLPSDRFSAERPEGSISTLTIQRTEQRDSAMYRCASSVGLAGYNEQFFGPGTRLTVL.

A note on this clone: The junction does not match germline at one end; this may be a read error. The same CDR3 is also encoded by other DNA sequences in this sample. The rearrangement uses TRBV18 and TRBJ1-1; weak D call: TRBD1 (5 bases). The V gene's germline CDR1 is KGHSH and CDR2 LQKENI. CDR3 size: 13 residues. In DNA, the CDR3 is TGCGCCAGCTCAGGGCAGGCGAACACTGAAGCTTTCTTT. Amino acids: CASSGQANTEAFF.

The V and J genes are TRBV5-1 and TRBJ2-7; TRBD1 matches at 7 bases. The J segment lost 2 bases and the V segment lost 4 bases, leaving 6 bases of the junction unmatched. CDR1 is SGHRS, CDR2 YFSETQ, per germline. CDR3 size: 14 residues. For the CDR3, the DNA is TGCGCCAGCAGCGGTGACAGGGAGACCTACGAGCAGTACTTC. Protein product: CASSGDRETYEQYF. Full variable domain (remainder filled in from reference TRBV5-1 and TRBJ2-7): KAGVTQTPRYLIKTRGQQVTLSCSPISGHRSVSWYQQTPGQGLQFLFEYFSETQRNKGNFPGRFSGRQFSNSRSEMNVSTLELGDSALYLCASSGDRETYEQYFGPGTRLTVT.

The chain couples TRBV10-3 to TRBJ2-3, with D perhaps TRBD2 (6 bases). There are 15 residues in the CDR3. The V and J ends lost 0 bases and 2 bases respectively, with 9 bases between them. CDR1 ENHRY and CDR2 SYGVKD come from the germline V gene. CDR3 bases: TGTGCCATCAGTGAGTCGGCGGGACTCACAGATACGCAGTATTTT. Protein: CAISESAGLTDTQYF.

V and J are TRBV19 and TRBJ2-7, with 7 positions matching TRBD1. Germline CDR1 and CDR2: LNHDA and SQIVND (reference sequence). V gave up 2 bases and J gave up 5 bases; unmatched junction bases: 9. The CDR3 contains 15 residues. In DNA form, the CDR3 reads TGTGCCAGTAGTATAAGGGGGCTTCAAGGGAACGAGCAGTACTTC. It yields the protein CASSIRGLQGNEQYF.

The J gene is TRBJ2-5, the V gene TRBV12-5; 10 bases fit TRBD1. This CDR3 is 17 amino acids long. The ends lost 1 base at V and 3 bases at J; junction bases unmatched: 8. From germline, CDR1 is LGHNT and CDR2 FRNRAP. In nucleotides, the CDR3 is TGTGCTAGTGGTTTGGACCTCGGACAGGGGGTCGAAGAGACCCAGTACTTC. Its translation is CASGLDLGQGVEETQYF.

The CDR3: CASSEQNTEAFF. The CDR3 bases are TGCGCCAGCAGTGAGCAGAACACTGAAGCTTTCTTT. This chain links TRBV10-2 with TRBJ1-1, with D unresolved. CDR1 WSHSY and CDR2 SAAADI come from the germline V gene. V was trimmed by 2 bases and J by 1 base, leaving 2 bases between them. This CDR3 spans 12 amino acids.

The rearrangement links TRBV18 to TRBJ2-7; 10 positions match TRBD2. Germline CDR1 reads KGHSH; CDR2 reads LQKENI. This CDR3 spans 15 amino acids. The junction had 4 bases not matched to a gene; V was cut back by 1 base and J by 4 bases. CDR3 sequence (DNA): TGTGCCAGCTCACCACGTGGGACTAGCGTGTACGAGCAGTACTTC. Its protein is CASSPRGTSVYEQYF.

The V call is TRBV6-1, the J call TRBJ2-5, with D unresolved. The end of the DNA fits TRBJ2-7 better, so the J call may be wrong. In germline, CDR1 is MNHNS, CDR2 SASEGT. CDR3 length: 15 amino acids. The CDR3 DNA follows: TGTGCCAGCAGTGAAGCGCCTGAAAGCTCCTACGAGCAGTACTTC. As protein: CASSEAPESSYEQYF.

J is TRBJ1-6 and V is TRBV30; D gene ambiguous. The ends were cut back, 0 bases at V and 8 bases at J, with 11 bases in the middle. Germline CDR1 GTSNPN, CDR2 SVGIG (reference sequence). CDR3 length: 14 amino acids. The CDR3 is CAWSVRGTDSPLHF. The CDR3 DNA is TGTGCCTGGAGTGTTCGGGGAACGGATTCACCCCTCCACTTT. Looking up the rest from reference TRBV30 and TRBJ1-6 gives the full variable domain: SQTIHQWPATLVQPVGSPLSLECTVEGTSNPNLYWYRQAAGRGLQLLFYSVGIGQISSEVPQNLSASRPQDRQFILSSKKLLLSDSGFYLCAWSVRGTDSPLHFGNGTRLTVT.

This chain joins TRBV6-1 and TRBJ2-3, with 12 bases that match TRBD2. The CDR3 length is 14 residues. Trimming at V came to 6 bases and at J to 4 bases, leaving 2 bases not matched to a gene. Germline CDR1 and CDR2: MNHNS and SASEGT. For the CDR3, the DNA is TGTGCCAGCAGGCGACTAGCGGGGGCAGATACGCAGTATTTT. Encoded protein: CASRRLAGADTQYF.

The chain combines TRBV19 with TRBJ2-2; tentatively, D is TRBD1 (5 bases). Looked up from germline, CDR1 is LNHDA and CDR2 is SQIVND (reference sequence). The CDR3 runs 15 residues. V gave up 1 base and J gave up 5 bases, with 11 bases separating them. The CDR3 sequence is CASSIATGVTGELFF. The CDR3 nucleotides are TGTGCCAGTAGTATAGCAACAGGTGTAACCGGGGAGCTGTTTTTT.

The V and J genes are TRBV7-8 and TRBJ2-2; 8 nucleotides line up with TRBD2. V shed 3 bases, J shed 4 bases, and the junction held 4 bases outside the gene matches. Germline values: CDR1 SGHVS, CDR2 FQNEAQ. The CDR3 has 15 residues. The CDR3 nucleotides read TGTGCCAGCAGCTTCGGGAGGGGGGGCACCGGGGAGCTGTTTTTT. Its protein product is CASSFGRGGTGELFF.

The rearrangement joins TRBV6-5 to TRBJ2-7, with TRBD1 as a possible D gene (5 bases). Germline V gives CDR1 MNHEY, CDR2 SVGAGI. The V and J ends lost 2 bases and 3 bases respectively, with 8 bases between them. The CDR3 sequence is 13 residues long. The DNA of the CDR3 is TGTGCCAGCAGTTACAAAGACAGCTACGAGCAGTACTTC. Translating gives CASSYKDSYEQYF.

This chain uses TRBV6-5 with TRBJ1-2; no clear D gene. The CDR3 is 12 amino acids. The germline V and J ends were trimmed by 6 bases and 5 bases, with 10 bases remaining between them. The germline gives CDR1 MNHEY, CDR2 SVGAGI. The CDR3 DNA reads as TGTGCCAGCAGCCGGGAGGATTATGGCTACACCTTC. Its translation: CASSREDYGYTF.

The gene calls are TRBV2 and TRBJ2-1; TRBD2 matches 7 bases. The trim removed 8 bases at V and 0 bases at J, leaving 7 bases unmatched. Germline V CDR1 and CDR2: SNHLY, FYNNEI. The CDR3 is 15 amino acids. The CDR3: CASGALANSYNEQFF. The CDR3 DNA follows: TGTGCCAGCGGGGCACTAGCGAACTCCTACAATGAGCAGTTCTTC.

V usage is TRBV20-1 and J usage is TRBJ1-1; D gene ambiguous. Germline CDR1 is DFQATT and CDR2 is SNEGSKA (reference sequence). V lost 0 bases and J lost 11, with 10 bases in between. This CDR3 contains 11 residues. For the CDR3, the DNA is TGCAGTGCTAGAGATTTGAGGAAGGCTTTCTTT. Its protein product is CSARDLRKAFF.

V gene TRBV5-1 combines with J gene TRBJ1-2; tentatively, D is TRBD1 (6 bases). Trimming took 0 bases from V and 6 from J, leaving 9 bases between them. The V gene's germline CDR1 is SGHRS and CDR2 YFSETQ. The CDR3 extends over 13 amino acids. The CDR3 sequence: CASSLGQAHGYTF. The CDR3 nucleotides read TGCGCCAGCAGCTTGGGACAGGCCCATGGCTACACCTTC.

V is TRBV5-1 and J is TRBJ2-5, with a possible D match to TRBD2 (7 bases). This CDR3 has 14 amino acids. Trimming cost V 2 bases and J 5 bases, with 13 bases left between them. Germline CDR1 and CDR2: SGHRS and YFSETQ. Here the CDR3 reads CASSFAGASETQYF. In nucleotides, the CDR3 is TGCGCCAGCAGCTTCGCGGGGGCCAGTGAGACCCAGTACTTC.